Listed below are T cell receptor beta chains from one sample, sequenced in a study of cytotoxic CD8 clonotypes in ibrutinib-treated CLL. Clones were sequenced by immunoSEQ multiplex PCR, and TCRdb holds only the in-frame ones, with some missing. The sample includes about 68,000 clones, over 75% of them seen just once. The sequencing used PBMCs, collected at disease progression, from a patient treated with ibrutinib. These receptors all stem from a human donor with chronic lymphocytic leukemia. Both conserved end residues are part of each CDR3. The D gene is left open where the match is weak. Clone size appears in some rows only: once, few, many, or a class for an expanded clone.

size	V	J	D	CDR3	DNA
once	TRBV30	TRBJ2-1	.	CAWSLLAHNEQFF	TGTGCCTGGAGCCTTCTAGCGCACAATGAGCAGTTCTTC
few	TRBV2	TRBJ1-5	.	CASSDVDGNQPQHF	TGTGCCAGCAGTGACGTCGATGGCAATCAGCCCCAGCATTTT
.	TRBV6-5	TRBJ2-1	.	CASSTTGDGEQFF	TGTGCCAGCAGTACCACGGGGGACGGTGAGCAGTTCTTC
.	TRBV27	TRBJ2-2	.	CASSLFQNTGELFF	TGTGCCAGCAGTTTATTTCAGAACACCGGGGAGCTGTTTTTT
.	TRBV7-9	TRBJ2-2	.	CASSPEWAYTGELFF	TGTGCCAGCAGCCCCGAGTGGGCCTACACCGGGGAGCTGTTTTTT
.	TRBV5-4	TRBJ2-3	TRBD2	CASSLVSGGRSDTQYF	TGTGCCAGCAGCTTGGTATCAGGCGGGAGGTCAGATACGCAGTATTTT
.	TRBV20-1	TRBJ1-5	.	CRGISDQPQHF	TGCAGAGGTATTTCGGATCAGCCCCAGCATTTT
few	TRBV2	TRBJ2-3	TRBD1	CASSVDRGPDTQYF	TGTGCCAGCAGTGTCGACAGGGGGCCTGATACGCAGTATTTT
.	TRBV4-1	TRBJ2-7	.	CASSYETRGEQYF	TGCGCCAGCAGCTACGAGACGCGCGGCGAGCAGTACTTC
.	TRBV27	TRBJ2-1	.	CASSYGQTSYNEQFF	TGTGCCAGCAGTTACGGACAGACCTCCTACAATGAGCAGTTCTTC